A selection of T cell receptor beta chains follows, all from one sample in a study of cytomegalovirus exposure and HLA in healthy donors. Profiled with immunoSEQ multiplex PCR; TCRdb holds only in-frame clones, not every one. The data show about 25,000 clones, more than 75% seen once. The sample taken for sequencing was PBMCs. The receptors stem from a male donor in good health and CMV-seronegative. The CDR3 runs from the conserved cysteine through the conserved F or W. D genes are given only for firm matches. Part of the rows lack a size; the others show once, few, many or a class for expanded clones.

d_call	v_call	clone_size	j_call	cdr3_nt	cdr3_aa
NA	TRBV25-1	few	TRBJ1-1	TGTGCCAGCACCGGGGATGGGGGCGGCACTGAAGCTTTCTTT	CASTGDGGGTEAFF
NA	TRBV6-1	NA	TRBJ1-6	TGTGCCAGCAGTGAAAATCGGTTCCGGAATTCACCCCTCCACTTT	CASSENRFRNSPLHF
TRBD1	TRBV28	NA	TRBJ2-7	TGTGCCACAGGGGGCCTTTCGATAGATGAGCAGTACTTC	CATGGLSIDEQYF
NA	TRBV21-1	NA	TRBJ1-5	TGTGCCAGCAGCGCCAAAGGGACACCTAATCAGCCCCAGCATTTT	CASSAKGTPNQPQHF
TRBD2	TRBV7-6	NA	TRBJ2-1	TGTGCCAGCAGCTTCACTAGCGGGGACAATGAGCAGTTCTTC	CASSFTSGDNEQFF
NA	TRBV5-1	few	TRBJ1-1	TGCGCCAGCAGCTTGTTGGCGGGCACTGAAGCTTTCTTT	CASSLLAGTEAFF
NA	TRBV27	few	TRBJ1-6	TGTGCCAGCAGTTTAGGTTCCCCTCCCAGGCCTTCACCCCTCCACTTT	CASSLGSPPRPSPLHF
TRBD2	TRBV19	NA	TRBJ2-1	TGTGCCAGTAGTACCCCGTATTCTAGCGGGGGCTACAATGAGCAGTTCTTC	CASSTPYSSGGYNEQFF
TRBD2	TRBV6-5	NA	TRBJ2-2	TGTGCCAGCACGGCGGGGGGGAACACCGGGGAGCTGTTTTTT	CASTAGGNTGELFF
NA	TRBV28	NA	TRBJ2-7	TGTGCCAGCAGTTCCAACCAGAACCCCTACGAGCAGTACTTC	CASSSNQNPYEQYF
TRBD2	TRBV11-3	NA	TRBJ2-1	TGTGCCAGCAGCTTAGATGGGCGGGAGGGCCGGAATGAGCAGTTCTTC	CASSLDGREGRNEQFF
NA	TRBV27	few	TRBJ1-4	TGTGCCAGCAGTTTGCGGGGGATGGGAGAAAAACTGTTTTTT	CASSLRGMGEKLFF
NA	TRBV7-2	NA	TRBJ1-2	TGTGCCAGCAGCAAAAACAGGGATGGAGGCTACACCTTC	CASSKNRDGGYTF
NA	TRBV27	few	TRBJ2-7	TGTGCCAGCAGTTGGGCAGGATCCTACGAGCAGTACTTC	CASSWAGSYEQYF
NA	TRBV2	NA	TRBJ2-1	TGTGCCAGCAGCTCGGAAAAGGGGGTCAATGAGCAGTTCTTC	CASSSEKGVNEQFF
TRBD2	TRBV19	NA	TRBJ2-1	TGTGCCAGTAGTATGGGGTTTGGACTAGGTCGATACAATGAGCAGTTCTTC	CASSMGFGLGRYNEQFF
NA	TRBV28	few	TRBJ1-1	TGTGCCAGCAGTTTAGGGACAATGGGTGAAGCTTTCTTT	CASSLGTMGEAFF
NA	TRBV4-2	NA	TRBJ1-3	TGTGCCAGCAGCCAGTTGGACTTCTCTGGAAACACCATATATTTT	CASSQLDFSGNTIYF
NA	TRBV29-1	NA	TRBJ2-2	TGCAGCGCCTCTCCGGAGGGCAGGGACGGCACCGGGGAGCTGTTTTTT	CSASPEGRDGTGELFF
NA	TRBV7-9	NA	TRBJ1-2	TGTGCCAGCAGCGACTACGCAGGGGCAGACTATGGCTACACCTTC	CASSDYAGADYGYTF
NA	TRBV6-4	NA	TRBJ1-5	TGTGCCAGCAGAGATTCCCGGGGTTTCGGTGGCAATCAGCCCCAGCATTTT	CASRDSRGFGGNQPQHF
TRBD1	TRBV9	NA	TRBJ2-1	TGTGCCCCTCCTCCGAGAGGGGGCATAACCTACAATGAGCAGTTCTTC	CAPPPRGGITYNEQFF
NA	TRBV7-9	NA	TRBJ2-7	TGTGCCAGCAGCTTAGCGGGGGCGAGCTCCTACGAGCAGTACTTC	CASSLAGASSYEQYF
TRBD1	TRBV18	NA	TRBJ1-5	TGTGCCAGCTCACAGAGCGGACAGGGGGATCAGCCCCAGCATTTT	CASSQSGQGDQPQHF
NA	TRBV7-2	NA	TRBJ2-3	TGTGCCAGCAGCTTAGGGGTTGGGGGGGGCCTCACAGATACGCAGTATTTT	CASSLGVGGGLTDTQYF
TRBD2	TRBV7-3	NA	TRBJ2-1	TGTGCCAGCAGCCCCATAGCGGGAAACTCCTACAATGAGCAGTTCTTC	CASSPIAGNSYNEQFF
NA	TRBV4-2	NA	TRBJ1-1	TGTGCCAGCAGCCAAGCACGAGACCCGCAGGCTGAAGCTTTCTTT	CASSQARDPQAEAFF
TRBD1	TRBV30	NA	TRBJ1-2	TGTGCCTGGAGTAGTCCCGGGACAGGGTTTTATGGCTACACCTTC	CAWSSPGTGFYGYTF
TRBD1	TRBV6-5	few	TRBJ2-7	TGTGCCAGCAGTTACCGGGACAGGGTTCTCGGTTACGAGCAGTACTTC	CASSYRDRVLGYEQYF
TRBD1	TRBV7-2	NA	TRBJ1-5	TGTGCCAGCAGCTCCCCGGGACAGGGGAGCAATCAGCCCCAGCATTTT	CASSSPGQGSNQPQHF
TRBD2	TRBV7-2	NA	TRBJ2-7	TGTGCCAGCAGCTTATTGGGGACTAGCAAGCCCGAGCAGTACTTC	CASSLLGTSKPEQYF
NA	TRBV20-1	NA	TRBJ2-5	TGCAGTGCCGATATTAGGGAGCAGTACTTC	CSADIREQYF
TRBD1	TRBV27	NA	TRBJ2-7	TGTGCCAGCAGTCCGGTCTTCGGACAGGGGTCTCAGGAGCAGTACTTC	CASSPVFGQGSQEQYF
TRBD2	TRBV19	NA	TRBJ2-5	TGTGCCAGTAGTATGGCCGTGACTAGCGATCAAGAGACCCAGTACTTC	CASSMAVTSDQETQYF
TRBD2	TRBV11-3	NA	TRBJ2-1	TGTGCCAGCAGCCGGGACTACTCTAATGAGCAGTTCTTC	CASSRDYSNEQFF
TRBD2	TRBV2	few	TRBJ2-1	TGTGCCAGCAGTGAGTTCTTAGCGGGAAACAACAGAGGGTGGTTCTTC	CASSEFLAGNNRGWFF
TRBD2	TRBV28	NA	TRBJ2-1	TGTGCCAGCAGTTTAAGTCCCCGGGTGACTAGCGCCCACAATGAGCAGTTCTTC	CASSLSPRVTSAHNEQFF
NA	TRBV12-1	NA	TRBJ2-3	TGTGCCAGCACCTTTCACCGGGACAGGGGGCAACCGTATACGCAGTATTTT	CASTFHRDRGQPYTQYF